One and the same sample provided the 24 T cell receptor beta chains below, sequenced in a study of T cell responses to AZD1222 COVID-19 vaccine. The table came from immunoSEQ multiplex PCR; TCRdb's copy has only in-frame clones and leaves some out. This table holds 80,000 or so clones, approximately 90% found once. Sequencing used peripheral blood, obtained on day 0 of MenACWY control vaccination. These receptors all stem from an adult in good health.

The V and J genes are TRBV7-2 and TRBJ2-5; D could derive from TRBD1 or TRBD2 (5 bases each). There are 13 residues in the CDR3. Germline CDR1 and CDR2: SGHTA and FQGNSA. Trimming removed 6 bases from V and 14 bases from J, with 22 bases in between. CDR3 sequence reads: CASRNTRGLTTYF. DNA of the CDR3: TGTGCCAGCAGAAACACGAGGGGCTTGACCACTTACTTC.

The gene calls are TRBV7-2 and TRBJ1-6, with 9 bases identical to TRBD1. CDR1 and CDR2 from the germline V gene are SGHTA and FQGNSA. The ends lost 5 bases at V and 7 bases at J; junction bases unmatched: 6. The CDR3 covers 15 residues. The CDR3 sequence: CASSRTGARNSPLHF. CDR3 in DNA: TGTGCCAGCAGCCGGACAGGGGCACGCAATTCACCCCTCCACTTT.

The chain recombines TRBV28 with TRBJ2-1, with D uncertain. The V gene lost 4 bases and the J gene lost 4 bases, with 14 bases spanning the gap. CDR1 is MDHEN, CDR2 SYDVKM, per germline. This CDR3 is built from 15 residues. The CDR3 is CASSSLESAYNEQFF. In DNA, the CDR3 is TGTGCCAGCAGTTCCCTAGAGTCAGCTTACAATGAGCAGTTCTTC.

The CDR3 is CASSQEGSGPPPDTQYF. For the CDR3, the DNA is TGTGCCAGCAGCCAAGAAGGTAGCGGACCCCCCCCAGATACGCAGTATTTT. The gene calls are TRBV4-2 and TRBJ2-3; TRBD2 might be the D (6 bases). The CDR3 totals 17 residues. From germline, CDR1 is LGHNA and CDR2 YNFKEQ. The ends were cut back, 0 bases at V and 4 bases at J, with 17 bases in the middle.

This sequence joins TRBV5-1 and TRBJ1-1, with 7 bases matching TRBD1. In germline, CDR1 is SGHRS, CDR2 YFSETQ. There are 13 residues in the CDR3. Trimming at V came to 6 bases and at J to 0 bases, leaving 2 bases not matched to a gene. The CDR3, as DNA: TGCGCCAGCAAACAGGGGCTGAACACTGAAGCTTTCTTT. Its protein is CASKQGLNTEAFF.

The gene calls are TRBV6-5 and TRBJ2-7; D remains ambiguous. The germline V and J ends were trimmed by 0 bases and 4 bases, with 16 bases remaining between them. The CDR3 runs 16 residues. The germline gives CDR1 MNHEY, CDR2 SVGAGI. The CDR3 sequence: CASSYSNPNARYEQYF. CDR3 sequence (DNA): TGTGCCAGCAGTTACTCTAACCCAAATGCGAGATACGAGCAGTACTTC.

The chain uses TRBV6-5 and TRBJ2-3; the D gene could be TRBD1 or TRBD2 (5 bases each). The germline gives CDR1 MNHEY, CDR2 SVGAGI. V lost 4 bases and J 0 bases, leaving 11 bases between the germline ends. CDR3 length: 15 residues. Written as DNA, the CDR3 is TGTGCCAGCAGTTTCGGGGCGAGGAGCACAGATACGCAGTATTTT. This codes for CASSFGARSTDTQYF.

The rearrangement joins TRBV25-1 to TRBJ2-1; D uncertain. Germline values: CDR1 MGHDK, CDR2 SYGVNS. Trimming removed 5 bases from V and 8 bases from J, with 10 bases in between. This CDR3 is built from 12 residues. In DNA form, the CDR3 reads TGTGCCAGCAGTCCCGCTCACGATGAGCAGTTCTTC. This sequence encodes CASSPAHDEQFF.

This chain uses TRBV28 with TRBJ2-7, with D perhaps given as TRBD1 or TRBD2 (5 bases each). This CDR3 is built from 13 residues. Germline V gives CDR1 MDHEN, CDR2 SYDVKM. V was pared by 7 bases and J by 2 bases, with 12 bases between. CDR3 coding DNA: TGTGCCAGCACCCCGGGGCAGACCTACGAGCAGTACTTC. Translating it yields CASTPGQTYEQYF.

The chain combines TRBV10-3 with TRBJ2-3; TRBD2 matches 14 bases. This CDR3 contains 16 residues. Trimming cost V 2 bases and J 7 bases; bases outside gene matches: 5. Germline assignment: CDR1 ENHRY and CDR2 SYGVKD. CDR3 DNA: TGTGCCATCAGTGAGGGGGGACTAGCGGGAGTTCATACGCAGTATTTT. This translates into CAISEGGLAGVHTQYF.

This clone was observed a single time. This chain connects TRBV7-9 to TRBJ1-2; tentatively, D is TRBD1 (5 bases). V was cut by 2 bases and J by 4 bases, with 11 bases left in between. Germline CDR1 reads SEHNR; CDR2 reads FQNEAQ (reference sequence). CDR3 length: 14 amino acids. The CDR3 DNA follows: TGTGCCAGCAGCTTATCGGGGGACTCCTATGGCTACACCTTC. This sequence encodes CASSLSGDSYGYTF.

This chain connects TRBV18 to TRBJ1-1; D might be TRBD1 (5 bases). Germline loops: CDR1 KGHSH, CDR2 LQKENI. V gave up 4 bases and J gave up 5 bases, with 11 bases separating them. The CDR3 consists of 13 residues. For the CDR3, the DNA is TGTGCCAGCTCACTCCGGGGCGCAACTGAAGCTTTCTTT. It codes for CASSLRGATEAFF. Using reference TRBV18 and TRBJ1-1 for the parts outside the CDR3, the full variable domain is NAGVMQNPRHLVRRRGQEARLRCSPMKGHSHVYWYRQLPEEGLKFMVYLQKENIIDESGMPKERFSAEFPKEGPSILRIQQVVRGDSAAYFCASSLRGATEAFFGQGTRLTVV.

The chain is built from TRBV11-2 and TRBJ2-1; D call uncertain. V was shortened by 5 bases and J by 9 bases, with 8 bases between the two germline ends. Germline V lookup: CDR1 SGHAT, CDR2 FQNNGV. The length of the CDR3 is 11 residues. As DNA, the CDR3 is TGTGCCAGCAGCGTGTGGGTTGAGCAGTTCTTC. Protein: CASSVWVEQFF. The entire variable domain, with the rest obtained from reference TRBV11-2 and TRBJ2-1, is as follows: EAGVAQSPRYKIIEKRQSVAFWCNPISGHATLYWYQQILGQGPKLLIQFQNNGVVDDSQLPKDRFSAERLKGVDSTLKIQPAKLEDSAVYLCASSVWVEQFFGPGTRLTVL.

CDR3 amino acids: CSVPENNEQFF. The CDR3 DNA reads as TGCAGCGTTCCCGAAAACAATGAGCAGTTCTTC. This chain connects TRBV29-1 to TRBJ2-1; unclear D gene. This CDR3 has 11 amino acids. The germline V and J ends were trimmed by 5 bases and 5 bases, with 7 bases remaining between them. The germline V gene has CDR1 SQVTM and CDR2 ANQGSEA.

The chain combines TRBV21-1 with TRBJ2-7; TRBD2, as called in the table, went unchecked against the DNA. TRBV21-1 is described as a pseudogene. CDR3 size: 15 residues. In DNA form, the CDR3 reads TGTGCCAGCAGCAAAGCGCCCGGGGACTCCTACGAGCAGTACTTC. Protein product: CASSKAPGDSYEQYF.

This clone was observed a few times. This chain connects TRBV29-1 to TRBJ1-1, with 12 bases fitting TRBD1. V was clipped by 1 base and J by 5 bases; unmatched bases: 17. Germline V gene lookup returns CDR1 SQVTM and CDR2 ANQGSEA. There are 19 residues in the CDR3. This CDR3 reads CSVEVPKGGTGGAGTEAFF. The CDR3 coding sequence is TGCAGCGTTGAAGTACCGAAGGGTGGGACAGGGGGCGCGGGAACTGAAGCTTTCTTT.

The genes are TRBV9 and TRBJ2-6; D gene ambiguous. V dropped 3 bases and J dropped 0 bases, with 7 bases sitting between them. The germline CDR1 and CDR2 sequences are SGDLS and YYNGEE. The CDR3 length is 15 residues. In nucleotides, the CDR3 is TGTGCCAGCAGCGAGTCTCGCTCTGGGGCCAACGTCCTGACTTTC. Translation: CASSESRSGANVLTF.

The chain uses TRBV12-3 or TRBV12-4 and TRBJ2-3, with D perhaps TRBD1 (6 bases). CDR3 size: 12 residues. Trimming stripped 3 bases from V and 10 bases from J, with 11 bases between. CDR3 loop: CASSFGQGPQYF. The DNA for the CDR3 is TGTGCCAGCAGTTTTGGGCAGGGGCCGCAGTATTTT.

The rearrangement uses TRBV19 and TRBJ2-7; the D gene is possibly TRBD2 (6 bases). CDR3 size: 15 residues. V shed 6 bases and J shed 2 bases, with 17 bases lying between them. The germline V gene encodes CDR1 LNHDA and CDR2 SQIVND (reference sequence). CDR3 nucleotides: TGTGCCAGTAGGGCGAAAGGAGGGGTCGCCTACGAGCAGTACTTC. It encodes CASRAKGGVAYEQYF. The variable domain in full, with the rest retrieved from reference TRBV19 and TRBJ2-7, is DGGITQSPKYLFRKEGQNVTLSCEQNLNHDAMYWYRQDPGQGLRLIYYSQIVNDFQKGDIAEGYSVSREKKESFPLTVTSAQKNPTAFYLCASRAKGGVAYEQYFGPGTRLTVT.

The chain couples TRBV2 to TRBJ1-2; possibly TRBD1 for D (6 bases). This CDR3 comprises 13 residues. Germline loops: CDR1 SNHLY, CDR2 FYNNEI. The V end was cut by 6 bases, the J end by 3 bases, with 11 bases between. CDR3 amino acids: CASRGEGDYGYTF. DNA for the CDR3: TGTGCCAGCAGAGGGGAGGGGGACTATGGCTACACCTTC.

This chain uses TRBV29-1 with TRBJ2-7; D gene uncertain. The length of the CDR3 is 15 residues. The ends were cut back, 5 bases at V and 0 bases at J, with 17 bases in the middle. Germline V gene lookup returns CDR1 SQVTM and CDR2 ANQGSEA. Here the CDR3 reads CSVIGSAFPSYEQYF. The CDR3, as DNA: TGCAGCGTTATAGGCTCGGCTTTTCCCTCCTACGAGCAGTACTTC.

The chain is built from TRBV30 and TRBJ2-1, with D unclear. Trimming took 1 base from V and 10 from J, leaving 11 bases between them. The CDR3 is 12 residues long. Germline lookup yields CDR1 GTSNPN and CDR2 SVGIG (reference sequence). CDR3: CAWSADMNEQFF. CDR3 nucleotides: TGTGCCTGGAGTGCCGATATGAACGAGCAGTTCTTC.

The table lists this clone with a few counts. This sample also contains other DNA sequences that code for the same CDR3. V is TRBV15 and J is TRBJ2-3; 10 bases are a match to TRBD2. Germline-derived CDR1 and CDR2 are LNHNV and YYDKDF (reference sequence). With 3 bases clipped from V and 1 base from J, the junction kept 4 bases outside the gene matches. This CDR3 spans 16 amino acids. The CDR3 region has the DNA TGTGCCACCAGCAGGGCTAGCGGGAGCGGCACAGATACGCAGTATTTT. Its protein is CATSRASGSGTDTQYF.

The chain is built from TRBV6-6 and TRBJ1-2, with D perhaps matching TRBD1 (5 bases). The length of the CDR3 is 11 residues. V was trimmed by 5 bases and J by 7 bases, leaving 8 bases between them. The germline CDR1 and CDR2 sequences are MNHNY and SVGAGI (reference sequence). The CDR3: CASSEGSGYTF. The DNA for the CDR3 is TGTGCCAGCAGTGAGGGGTCTGGCTACACCTTC.